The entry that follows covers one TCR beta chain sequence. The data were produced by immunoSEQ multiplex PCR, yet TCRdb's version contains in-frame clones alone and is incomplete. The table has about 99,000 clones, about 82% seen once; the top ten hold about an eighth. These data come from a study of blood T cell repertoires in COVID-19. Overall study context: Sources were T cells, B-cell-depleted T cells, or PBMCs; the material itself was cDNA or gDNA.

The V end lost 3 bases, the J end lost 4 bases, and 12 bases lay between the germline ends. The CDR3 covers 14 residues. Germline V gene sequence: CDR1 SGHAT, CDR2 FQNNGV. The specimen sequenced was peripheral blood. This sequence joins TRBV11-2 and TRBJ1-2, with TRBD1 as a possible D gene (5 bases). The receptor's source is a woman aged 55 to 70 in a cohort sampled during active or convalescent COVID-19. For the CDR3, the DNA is TGTGCCAGCAGCTTTGGTGGCAGGGCCTATGGCTACACCTTC. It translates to CASSFGGRAYGYTF.